The 20 T cell receptor beta chains below were found in one sample sequenced in a study of T cell responses to AZD1222 COVID-19 vaccine. Profiled with immunoSEQ multiplex PCR; TCRdb holds only in-frame clones, not every one. The sample consists of tens of thousands of clones, 70% to 90% of them appearing once. This sample comprised peripheral blood, obtained on day 0 of AZD1222 vaccination. Receptors originate from an adult in good health.

This clone was observed at least ten times. The CDR3 DNA reads as TGTGCCAGCAGGTTGGGCTCCCTCTCCTACAATGAGCAGTTCTTC. It translates to CASRLGSLSYNEQFF. This chain connects TRBV4-2 to TRBJ2-1; D is ambiguous. The germline V and J ends were trimmed by 6 bases and 0 bases, with 12 bases remaining between them. The CDR3 is 15 residues long. Germline V gene sequence: CDR1 LGHNA, CDR2 YNFKEQ.

The genes are TRBV5-1 and TRBJ1-1; tentative D call: TRBD1 (5 bases). The V end lost 0 bases, the J end lost 3 bases, and 15 bases lay between the germline ends. The CDR3 runs 16 residues. Per germline, CDR1 SGHRS and CDR2 YFSETQ. The CDR3 DNA reads as TGCGCCAGCAGCTTGGCACTCGGGCAGGGTGACACTGAAGCTTTCTTT. Translated: CASSLALGQGDTEAFF.

This clone was picked up one time. V is TRBV5-5 and J is TRBJ1-2; D not certain. V gave up 5 bases and J gave up 7 bases, with 9 bases separating them. This CDR3 comprises 11 residues. Germline CDR1 is SGHKS and CDR2 is YYEKEE (reference sequence). The CDR3 nucleotides read TGTGCCAGCAGACTCGCGTCTGGCTACACCTTC. Residues: CASRLASGYTF.

This clone has only a few counts. The V and J genes are TRBV7-8 and TRBJ1-1; D gene ambiguous. Per germline, CDR1 SGHVS and CDR2 FQNEAQ. Deletions cut 1 base from V and 3 bases from J, with 9 bases between. The CDR3 is made up of 14 amino acids. The CDR3, as DNA: TGTGCCAGCAGCTTAGGTGGCTCCTACACTGAAGCTTTCTTT. Translated, it gives CASSLGGSYTEAFF. Combining the CDR3 with reference TRBV7-8 and TRBJ1-1 gives the whole variable domain GAGVSQSPRYKVAKRGQDVALRCDPISGHVSLFWYQQALGQGPEFLTYFQNEAQLDKSGLPSDRFFAERPEGSVSTLKIQRTQQEDSAVYLCASSLGGSYTEAFFGQGTRLTVV.

The V and J genes are TRBV30 and TRBJ1-6; the D gene is possibly TRBD1 (5 bases). Trimming took off 2 bases at V and 9 bases at J, with 14 bases between the two ends. The CDR3 runs to 14 residues. Germline V CDR1 and CDR2: GTSNPN, SVGIG (reference sequence). The CDR3 loop reads CAWSRPGSISPLHF. For the CDR3, the DNA is TGTGCCTGGAGTCGGCCAGGGAGTATTTCACCCCTCCACTTT. Filled out from reference TRBV30 and TRBJ1-6, the complete variable domain reads SQTIHQWPATLVQPVGSPLSLECTVEGTSNPNLYWYRQAAGRGLQLLFYSVGIGQISSEVPQNLSASRPQDRQFILSSKKLLLSDSGFYLCAWSRPGSISPLHFGNGTRLTVT.

This chain uses TRBV5-1 with TRBJ1-3; 10 bases map to TRBD1. The length of the CDR3 is 17 residues. The V and J ends lost 0 bases and 3 bases, in that order; junction bases with no gene match: 6. The germline V gene encodes CDR1 SGHRS and CDR2 YFSETQ. Here the CDR3 DNA reads TGCGCCAGCAGCTTGGTGGGACAGGGGTCAGTTGGAAACACCATATATTTT. Protein product: CASSLVGQGSVGNTIYF.

The chain employs TRBV2 and TRBJ2-1; 15 nucleotides agree with TRBD2. The V segment lost 8 bases and the J segment 9 bases; nucleotides outside the gene matches: 11. In germline, CDR1 is SNHLY, CDR2 FYNNEI. The CDR3 loop spans 16 amino acids. The CDR3: CASLQRWTSGRVEQFF. As DNA, the CDR3 is TGTGCCAGCCTCCAGAGATGGACTAGCGGGAGGGTTGAGCAGTTCTTC.

The rearrangement uses TRBV9 and TRBJ2-2, with a tentative D call TRBD1 (6 bases). CDR1 is SGDLS, CDR2 YYNGEE, per germline. The V end was cut by 9 bases, the J end by 2 bases, with 20 bases between. There are 16 residues in the CDR3. CDR3 sequence reads: CATSPRTDFNTGELFF. The DNA of the CDR3 is TGTGCCACCTCACCCCGGACAGATTTTAACACCGGGGAGCTGTTTTTT. Supplemented by reference TRBV9 and TRBJ2-2, the full variable domain reads DSGVTQTPKHLITATGQRVTLRCSPRSGDLSVYWYQQSLDQGLQFLIQYYNGEERAKGNILERFSAQQFPDLHSELNLSSLELGDSALYFCATSPRTDFNTGELFFGEGSRLTVL.

The chain combines TRBV5-1 with TRBJ2-1; 13 positions agree with TRBD2. In germline, CDR1 is SGHRS, CDR2 YFSETQ. The CDR3 is 18 residues long. The trim removed 2 bases at V and 1 base at J, leaving 6 bases unmatched. The CDR3 reads CASSLGLAGVRSYNEQFF. The CDR3 DNA follows: TGCGCCAGCAGCTTAGGACTAGCGGGGGTCCGGTCCTACAATGAGCAGTTCTTC.

The chain is built from TRBV3-1 (or the pseudogene TRBV3-2) and TRBJ1-6; D unresolved. CDR3 length: 13 residues. The germline gives CDR1 LGHDT, CDR2 YNNKEL (reference sequence). The V gene lost 1 base and the J gene lost 7 bases, with 5 bases spanning the gap. The CDR3 bases are TGTGCCAGCAGCCAAGCGGGAAATTCACCCCTCCACTTT. Protein: CASSQAGNSPLHF.

The rearrangement links TRBV6-5 to TRBJ2-7, with a weak D call TRBD1 (6 bases). Per the germline V gene, CDR1 is MNHEY and CDR2 is SVGAGI. The CDR3 extends over 13 amino acids. V was shortened by 6 bases and J by 3 bases, with 12 bases between the two germline ends. The CDR3 reads CASSLGHHYEQYF. The CDR3 DNA follows: TGTGCCAGCAGCCTGGGACATCACTACGAGCAGTACTTC.

The chain uses TRBV5-8 and TRBJ2-7; 8 bases fit TRBD1. Germline trimming cut 0 bases from V and 6 bases from J; bases unmatched to any gene: 5. Germline lookup yields CDR1 SGHTS and CDR2 YDEGEE. The CDR3 spans 14 residues. The CDR3, as DNA: TGTGCCAGCAGCTTGGACCCAGGGGGCATCGAGCAGTACTTC. It yields the protein CASSLDPGGIEQYF.

The chain uses TRBV11-2 and TRBJ2-1, with 11 bases matching TRBD2. The CDR3 loop spans 18 amino acids. Germline V gives CDR1 SGHAT, CDR2 FQNNGV. V dropped 5 bases and J dropped 0; count of bases not matched to a gene: 9. The CDR3 region has the DNA TGTGCCAGCAGCCCAAGACTAGCGGGATCTTACTCCTACAATGAGCAGTTCTTC. This sequence encodes CASSPRLAGSYSYNEQFF.

The CDR3 DNA reads TGTGCAAGTTGCCGACAGGGGGCTTCGTACACCATATATTTT. It specifies CASCRQGASYTIYF. This rearrangement joins TRBV12-2 to TRBJ1-3; the table's D call TRBD1 went unverified against the DNA. TRBV12-2 is designated a pseudogene. The CDR3 is made up of 14 amino acids.

This sequence joins TRBV19 and TRBJ1-1; unclear D gene. The CDR3 extends over 13 amino acids. Looked up from germline, CDR1 is LNHDA and CDR2 is SQIVND (reference sequence). V dropped 7 bases and J dropped 1 base, with 10 bases sitting between them. The CDR3 is CASTTQGNTEAFF. CDR3 coding DNA: TGTGCCAGTACCACTCAAGGGAACACTGAAGCTTTCTTT.

V usage is TRBV5-5 and J usage is TRBJ2-7; D not certain. This CDR3 is 14 amino acids long. Trimming took 2 bases from V and 3 from J, leaving 12 bases between them. The germline CDR1 and CDR2 sequences are SGHKS and YYEKEE (reference sequence). The DNA of the CDR3 is TGTGCCAGCAGCTTCTCTGACAAGAACTACGAGCAGTACTTC. Encoded protein: CASSFSDKNYEQYF.

The genes are TRBV5-1 and TRBJ1-1; 8 bases agree with TRBD1. There are 15 residues in the CDR3. Germline V gene data show CDR1 as SGHRS and CDR2 as YFSETQ. V shed 0 bases, J shed 6 bases, and the junction held 7 bases outside the gene matches. In DNA form, the CDR3 reads TGCGCCAGCAGCTTGGCGACAGGGGAGGCGGCTGAAGCTTTCTTT. Its protein product is CASSLATGEAAEAFF.

There are a few counts of this clone. CDR3: CASSPTGNTEAFF. The CDR3 region has the DNA TGTGCCAGCAGTCCGACAGGGAACACTGAAGCTTTCTTT. This chain connects TRBV12-3 or TRBV12-4 to TRBJ1-1; D perhaps matches TRBD1 (6 bases). This CDR3 is built from 13 residues. Trimming pared 5 bases from V and 1 base from J, leaving 8 bases between.

DNA of the CDR3: TGTGCCAGCAGCCATACTGGGGACAACATGAACACTGAAGCTTTCTTT. Its protein is CASSHTGDNMNTEAFF. This chain uses TRBV5-8 with TRBJ1-1; tentative D call: TRBD1 (6 bases). The CDR3 contains 16 residues. V lost 4 bases and J lost 0, with 16 bases in between. Germline loops: CDR1 SGHTS, CDR2 YDEGEE.

This rearrangement joins TRBV24-1 to TRBJ2-2; 11 nucleotides align to TRBD1. CDR1 and CDR2 (germline): KGHDR, SFDVKD. V lost 4 bases, J lost 8 bases, and 11 bases stayed unmatched. This CDR3 region has 17 residues. CDR3 DNA sequence: TGTGCCACCAGTGACCCAAGGACAGGGGGCGCAGAAGGGGAGCTGTTTTTT. This encodes CATSDPRTGGAEGELFF.